This TCR beta chain emerged from a study of T cells in narcolepsy. Generated by immunoSEQ multiplex PCR, the TCRdb table keeps only in-frame clones and is missing some. The table has 30,000 to 40,000 clones, roughly four fifths seen once. The clonotype originates from a human donor in good health. The sequencing sample was made of memory (CD45RA-) CD4+ T cells from blood.

The CDR3 DNA follows: TGCGCCAGCAGCTTGGCGAACAGCCCCTACGAGCAGTACTTC. Protein: CASSLANSPYEQYF. V usage is TRBV5-1 and J usage is TRBJ2-7, with D unresolved. The CDR3 contains 14 residues. Germline CDR1 SGHRS, CDR2 YFSETQ. The V end lost 0 bases, the J end lost 2 bases, and 9 bases lay between the germline ends.